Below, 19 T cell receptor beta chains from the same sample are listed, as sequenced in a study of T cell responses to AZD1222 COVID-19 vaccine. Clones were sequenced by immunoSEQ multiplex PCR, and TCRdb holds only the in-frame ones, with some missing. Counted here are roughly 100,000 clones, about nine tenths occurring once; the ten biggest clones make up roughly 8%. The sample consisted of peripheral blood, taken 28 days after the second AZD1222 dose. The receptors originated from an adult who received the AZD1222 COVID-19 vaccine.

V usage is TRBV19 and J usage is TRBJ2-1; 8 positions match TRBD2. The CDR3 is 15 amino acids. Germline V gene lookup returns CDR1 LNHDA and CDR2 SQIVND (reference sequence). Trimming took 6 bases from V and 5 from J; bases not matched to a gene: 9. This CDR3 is CASSPPGGLDNEQFF. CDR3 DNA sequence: TGTGCCAGTAGCCCACCGGGGGGGCTGGACAATGAGCAGTTCTTC.

The CDR3 DNA follows: TGTGCCAGCAGCCCATCGGGGTCCTACGAGCAGTACTTC. Protein sequence: CASSPSGSYEQYF. The rearrangement uses TRBV9 and TRBJ2-7; possible D gene TRBD2, 5 bases. CDR3 size: 13 residues. V dropped 4 bases and J dropped 1 base, with 9 bases sitting between them. The germline gives CDR1 SGDLS, CDR2 YYNGEE.

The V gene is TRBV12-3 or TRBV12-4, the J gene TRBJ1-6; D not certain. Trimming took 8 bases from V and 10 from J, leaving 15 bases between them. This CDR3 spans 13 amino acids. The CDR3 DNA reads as TGTGCCAGCCATGAGATGGAACCCTCACCCCTCCACTTT. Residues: CASHEMEPSPLHF.

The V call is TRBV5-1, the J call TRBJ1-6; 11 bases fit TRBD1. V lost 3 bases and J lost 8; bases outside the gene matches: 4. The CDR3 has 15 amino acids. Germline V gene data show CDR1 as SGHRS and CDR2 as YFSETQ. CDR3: CASSSRTGGDSPLHF. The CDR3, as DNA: TGCGCCAGCAGCTCCCGGACAGGGGGCGATTCACCCCTCCACTTT.

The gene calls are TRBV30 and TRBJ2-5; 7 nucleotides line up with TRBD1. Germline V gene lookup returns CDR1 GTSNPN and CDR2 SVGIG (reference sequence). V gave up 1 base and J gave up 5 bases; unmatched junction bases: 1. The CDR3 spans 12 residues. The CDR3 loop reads CAWSGRGETQYF. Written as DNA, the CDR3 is TGTGCCTGGAGTGGCAGGGGGGAGACCCAGTACTTC.

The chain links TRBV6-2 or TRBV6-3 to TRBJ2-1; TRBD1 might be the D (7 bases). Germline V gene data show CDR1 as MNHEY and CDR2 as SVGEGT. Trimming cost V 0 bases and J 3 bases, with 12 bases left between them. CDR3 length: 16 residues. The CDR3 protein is CASSYSAGGYYNEQFF. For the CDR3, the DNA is TGTGCCAGCAGTTACTCGGCAGGGGGGTACTACAATGAGCAGTTCTTC.

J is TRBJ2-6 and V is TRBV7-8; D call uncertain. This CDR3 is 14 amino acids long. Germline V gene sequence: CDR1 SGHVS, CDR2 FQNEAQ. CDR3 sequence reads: CAVGPGTGANVLTF. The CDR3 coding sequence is TGTGCGGTAGGCCCTGGGACTGGGGCCAACGTCCTGACTTTC.

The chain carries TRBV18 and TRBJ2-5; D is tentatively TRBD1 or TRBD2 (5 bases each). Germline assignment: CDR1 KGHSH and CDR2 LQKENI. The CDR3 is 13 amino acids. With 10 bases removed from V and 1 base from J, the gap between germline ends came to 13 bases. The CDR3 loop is CATLGRFQETQYF. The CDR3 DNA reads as TGTGCCACCTTGGGACGGTTCCAAGAGACCCAGTACTTC. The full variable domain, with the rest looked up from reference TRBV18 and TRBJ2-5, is NAGVMQNPRHLVRRRGQEARLRCSPMKGHSHVYWYRQLPEEGLKFMVYLQKENIIDESGMPKERFSAEFPKEGPSILRIQQVVRGDSAAYFCATLGRFQETQYFGPGTRLLVL.

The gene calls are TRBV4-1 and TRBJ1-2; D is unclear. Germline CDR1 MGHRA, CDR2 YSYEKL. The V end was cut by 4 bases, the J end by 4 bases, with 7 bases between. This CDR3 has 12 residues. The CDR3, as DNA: TGCGCCAGCAGCCCCCGTATCTATGGCTACACCTTC. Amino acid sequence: CASSPRIYGYTF.

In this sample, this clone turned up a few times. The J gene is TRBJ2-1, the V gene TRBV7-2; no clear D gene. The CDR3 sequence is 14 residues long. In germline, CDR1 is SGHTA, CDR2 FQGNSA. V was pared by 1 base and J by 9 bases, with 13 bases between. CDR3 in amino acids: CASSLEHSQSEQFF. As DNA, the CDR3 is TGTGCCAGCAGCTTAGAGCACTCACAGAGTGAGCAGTTCTTC.

CDR3 in DNA: TGTGCCAGCAGCCCCCGAGCCAGCGGGGGGGCCAATGAGCAGTTCTTC. This encodes CASSPRASGGANEQFF. The chain links TRBV5-5 to TRBJ2-1, with TRBD2 matching over 10 bases. The CDR3 runs 16 residues. J lost 6 bases, V lost 4 bases, and 10 bases had no gene match. Germline assignment: CDR1 SGHKS and CDR2 YYEKEE (reference sequence).

CDR3 in DNA: TGTGCCAGCAGTTACCAGAGGGTGGGCACCGGGGAGCTGTTTTTT. This translates into CASSYQRVGTGELFF. The rearrangement links TRBV6-2 or TRBV6-3 to TRBJ2-2, with D perhaps matching TRBD2 (5 bases). V lost 2 bases, J lost 4 bases, and 11 bases lay in between. This CDR3 region has 15 residues. The V gene's germline CDR1 is MNHEY and CDR2 SVGEGT.

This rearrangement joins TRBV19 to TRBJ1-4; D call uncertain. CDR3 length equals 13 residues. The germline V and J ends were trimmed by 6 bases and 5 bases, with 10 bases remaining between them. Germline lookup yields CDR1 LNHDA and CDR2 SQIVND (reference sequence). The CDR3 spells CASSRRENEKLFF. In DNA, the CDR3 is TGTGCCAGTAGCCGACGGGAAAATGAAAAACTGTTTTTT.

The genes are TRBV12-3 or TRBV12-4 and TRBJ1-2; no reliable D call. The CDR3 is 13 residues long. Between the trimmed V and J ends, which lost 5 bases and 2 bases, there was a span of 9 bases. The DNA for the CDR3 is TGTGCCAGCAGTAAGACGGAGAACTATGGCTACACCTTC. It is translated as CASSKTENYGYTF.

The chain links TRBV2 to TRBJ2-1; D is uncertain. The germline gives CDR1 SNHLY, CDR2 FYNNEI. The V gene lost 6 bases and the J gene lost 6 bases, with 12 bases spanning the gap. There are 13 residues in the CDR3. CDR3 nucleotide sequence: TGTGCCAGCAGGGACGGCCCCGGCAATGAGCAGTTCTTC. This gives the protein CASRDGPGNEQFF.

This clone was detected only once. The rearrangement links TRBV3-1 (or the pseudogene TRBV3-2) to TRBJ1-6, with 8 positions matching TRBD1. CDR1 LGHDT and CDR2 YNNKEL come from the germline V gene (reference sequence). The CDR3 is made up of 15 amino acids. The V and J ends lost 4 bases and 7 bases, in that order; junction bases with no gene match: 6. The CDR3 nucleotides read TGTGCCAGCAGCCTCAGACAGGGGCGCAATTCACCCCTCCACTTT. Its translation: CASSLRQGRNSPLHF.

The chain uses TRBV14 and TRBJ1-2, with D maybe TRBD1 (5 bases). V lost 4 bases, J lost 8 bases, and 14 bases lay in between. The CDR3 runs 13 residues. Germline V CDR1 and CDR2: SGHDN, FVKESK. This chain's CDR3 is CASSPNRDSGYTF. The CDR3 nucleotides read TGTGCCAGCAGCCCCAACCGGGACTCGGGCTACACCTTC. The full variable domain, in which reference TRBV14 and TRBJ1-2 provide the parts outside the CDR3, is EAGVTQFPSHSVIEKGQTVTLRCDPISGHDNLYWYRRVMGKEIKFLLHFVKESKQDESGMPNNRFLAERTGGTYSTLKVQPAELEDSGVYFCASSPNRDSGYTFGSGTRLTVV.

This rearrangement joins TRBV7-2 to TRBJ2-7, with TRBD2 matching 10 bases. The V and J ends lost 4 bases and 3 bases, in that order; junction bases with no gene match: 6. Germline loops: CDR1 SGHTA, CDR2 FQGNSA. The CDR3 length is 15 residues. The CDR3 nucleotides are TGTGCCAGCAGCTCCCGGACTAGCGGTTTCTACGAGCAGTACTTC. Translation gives CASSSRTSGFYEQYF.

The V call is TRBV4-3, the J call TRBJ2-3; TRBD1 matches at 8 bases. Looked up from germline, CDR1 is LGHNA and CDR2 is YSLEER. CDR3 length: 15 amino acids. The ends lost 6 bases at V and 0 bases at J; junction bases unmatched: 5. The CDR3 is CASRLDRASTDTQYF. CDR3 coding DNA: TGCGCCAGCAGGCTGGACAGGGCAAGCACAGATACGCAGTATTTT.